The 29 T cell receptor beta chains given below trace back to one sample, sequenced in a study of OX40 agonist ivuxolimab in advanced cancers. Sequencing was performed with immunoSEQ multiplex PCR; in TCRdb, only in-frame clones are kept and a portion is missing. The sample lists some 100,000 clones; approximately 90% were seen once. The material was CD4+ or CD8+ T cells sorted from blood, obtained in a trial of the OX40 agonist ivuxolimab. These receptor sequences come from an adult with an advanced solid tumor such as melanoma, head and neck, liver or kidney cancer.

The CDR3 coding sequence is TGTGCCAGCAGCAAAGGAGGGGAAGTCACCGGGGAGCTGTTTTTT. Protein: CASSKGGEVTGELFF. The chain employs TRBV21-1 and TRBJ2-2. TRBV21-1 is a known pseudogene. The CDR3 contains 15 residues.

This chain connects TRBV28 to TRBJ2-5; unclear D gene. CDR1 is MDHEN and CDR2 is SYDVKM in the germline V gene. The CDR3 consists of 14 residues. V gave up 2 bases and J gave up 5 bases, with 12 bases separating them. DNA for the CDR3: TGTGCCAGCAGTTTAGGAGTTCCGGAGGAGACCCAGTACTTC. It yields the protein CASSLGVPEETQYF.

The V gene is TRBV7-9, the J gene TRBJ1-2; no reliable D call. With 10 bases removed from V and 8 bases from J, the gap between germline ends came to 20 bases. CDR1 is SEHNR, CDR2 FQNEAQ, per germline (reference sequence). The CDR3 spans 13 residues. CDR3 nucleotides: TGTGCCACCCAACGACCGGGCGATGGGGGCTACACCTTC. Translation: CATQRPGDGGYTF.

V is TRBV7-2 and J is TRBJ2-1; D gene ambiguous. The CDR3 consists of 15 residues. Germline V gene lookup returns CDR1 SGHTA and CDR2 FQGNSA. Trimming shortened V by 0 bases and J by 5 bases, and 11 bases separated the two germline ends. The CDR3 coding sequence is TGTGCCAGCAGCTTAGCCTCTCCCAGTGACAATGAGCAGTTCTTC. It yields the protein CASSLASPSDNEQFF.

The chain links TRBV6-5 to TRBJ2-1, with a weak D call TRBD2 (6 bases). CDR1 is MNHEY, CDR2 SVGAGI, per germline. V lost 0 bases to trimming and J lost 8 bases, with 14 bases between them. CDR3 length equals 15 residues. The CDR3 DNA reads TGTGCCAGCAGTTACTCCTCCGGGAGCGCGGATGAGCAGTTCTTC. Its translation: CASSYSSGSADEQFF.

The chain recombines TRBV18 with TRBJ2-5; tentatively, D is TRBD1 (6 bases). Trimming shortened V by 6 bases and J by 2 bases, and 13 bases separated the two germline ends. The CDR3 extends over 14 amino acids. Germline V gene sequence: CDR1 KGHSH, CDR2 LQKENI. As DNA, the CDR3 is TGTGCCAGCTCCCTGGGACAACAGCAAGAGACCCAGTACTTC. Translated, it gives CASSLGQQQETQYF.

The V call is TRBV19, the J call TRBJ2-1, with 11 bases identical to TRBD1. CDR1 is LNHDA and CDR2 is SQIVND in the germline V gene (reference sequence). Losses at the gene ends were 5 bases for V and 6 bases for J; bases not matched to a gene: 12. The CDR3 extends over 17 amino acids. The CDR3 DNA reads TGTGCCAGTAGTTTGGATACCGGGACAGGGGGACGCAATGAGCAGTTCTTC. Protein product: CASSLDTGTGGRNEQFF.

The rearrangement joins TRBV5-8 to TRBJ2-7, with TRBD2 matching 10 bases. The CDR3 runs 15 residues. The germline gives CDR1 SGHTS, CDR2 YDEGEE. The junction had 6 bases not matched to a gene; V was cut back by 3 bases and J by 3 bases. The CDR3 DNA reads as TGTGCCAGCAGCTCCCCAGCGGGGGGGGTCTACGAGCAGTACTTC. Protein sequence: CASSSPAGGVYEQYF. Full variable domain (rest looked up from reference TRBV5-8 and TRBJ2-7): EAGVTQSPTHLIKTRGQQATLRCSPISGHTSVYWYQQALGLGLQFLLWYDEGEERNRGNFPPRFSGRQFPNYSSELNVNALELEDSALYLCASSSPAGGVYEQYFGPGTRLTVT.

The rearrangement uses TRBV18 and TRBJ2-7; 7 bases are a match to TRBD1. The CDR3 consists of 17 residues. Germline lookup yields CDR1 KGHSH and CDR2 LQKENI. Germline trimming cut 4 bases from V and 0 bases from J; bases unmatched to any gene: 12. CDR3 in amino acids: CASSRSNRGDSSYEQYF. CDR3 nucleotide sequence: TGTGCCAGCTCACGATCGAACAGGGGCGACAGCTCCTACGAGCAGTACTTC. The complete variable domain, with remaining parts taken from reference TRBV18 and TRBJ2-7, reads NAGVMQNPRHLVRRRGQEARLRCSPMKGHSHVYWYRQLPEEGLKFMVYLQKENIIDESGMPKERFSAEFPKEGPSILRIQQVVRGDSAAYFCASSRSNRGDSSYEQYFGPGTRLTVT.

J is TRBJ2-1 and V is TRBV13; TRBD2 might be the D (6 bases). The V end was cut by 5 bases, the J end by 5 bases, with 16 bases between. This CDR3 region has 15 residues. Germline-derived CDR1 and CDR2 are PRHDT and FYEKMQ (reference sequence). CDR3 in DNA: TGTGCCAGCAGCGTAGCCGGGACTGCCGACAATGAGCAGTTCTTC. The encoded protein is CASSVAGTADNEQFF.

This clone appeared a single time. The chain is built from TRBV6-6 and TRBJ2-1, with 11 bases that match TRBD2. CDR3 length equals 15 residues. Germline V lookup: CDR1 MNHNY, CDR2 SVGAGI (reference sequence). The junction had 9 bases not matched to a gene; V was cut back by 7 bases and J by 7 bases. CDR3 in amino acids: CASTIVAGGNNEQFF. CDR3 in DNA: TGTGCCAGCACCATCGTAGCGGGAGGGAATAATGAGCAGTTCTTC.

This clone was counted a single time. This rearrangement joins TRBV19 to TRBJ2-5; TRBD2 aligns across 11 bases. The CDR3 covers 19 residues. Germline V gene data show CDR1 as LNHDA and CDR2 as SQIVND (reference sequence). With 0 bases clipped from V and 5 bases from J, the junction kept 14 bases outside the gene matches. The CDR3 reads CASSIDSGAVAGGRETQYF. CDR3 DNA sequence: TGTGCCAGTAGTATAGATTCAGGGGCGGTAGCGGGAGGGAGGGAGACCCAGTACTTC.

This clone was seen only once. The chain combines TRBV10-2 with TRBJ1-2; no clear D. The CDR3 covers 12 residues. Germline loops: CDR1 WSHSY, CDR2 SAAADI. Trimming stripped 8 bases from V and 2 bases from J, with 9 bases between. The CDR3 sequence is CASSTGNYGYTF. The CDR3 DNA is TGCGCCAGCTCGACGGGGAACTATGGCTACACCTTC.

The chain employs TRBV11-2 and TRBJ2-2, with a possible D match to TRBD1 (5 bases). CDR1 and CDR2 from the germline V gene are SGHAT and FQNNGV. The V and J ends lost 1 base and 5 bases respectively, with 17 bases between them. This CDR3 is 17 amino acids long. CDR3: CASSLGSYGARTGELFF. The CDR3 DNA is TGTGCCAGCAGCTTAGGATCGTATGGGGCGCGGACCGGGGAGCTGTTTTTT.

The chain links TRBV6-6 to TRBJ2-3; 8 bases match TRBD1. This CDR3 spans 16 amino acids. Per germline, CDR1 MNHNY and CDR2 SVGAGI (reference sequence). Trimming took 5 bases from V and 0 from J; bases not matched to a gene: 7. The CDR3 DNA reads as TGTGCCAGCAGTAAAAGACAGGGGCCCAGCACAGATACGCAGTATTTT. Its protein product is CASSKRQGPSTDTQYF.

This sequence joins TRBV12-5 and TRBJ2-1; D is ambiguous. The CDR3 totals 12 residues. V lost 1 base and J lost 10, with 8 bases in between. The germline V gene encodes CDR1 LGHNT and CDR2 FRNRAP. The CDR3 DNA sequence: TGTGCTAGTGGTTTGGAATTTCGCGAGCAGTTCTTC. Its translation is CASGLEFREQFF.

This clone appeared once. In DNA form, the CDR3 reads TGTGCCAGCAGCCCGTCGGTCAGTAGGTACGAGCAGTACTTC. Its protein product is CASSPSVSRYEQYF. The chain recombines TRBV6-1 with TRBJ2-7; D not certain. Germline CDR1 is MNHNS and CDR2 is SASEGT. The CDR3 totals 14 residues. The germline V and J ends were trimmed by 6 bases and 4 bases, with 16 bases remaining between them.

This rearrangement joins TRBV5-1 to TRBJ2-2; D remains ambiguous. Trimming pared 7 bases from V and 0 bases from J, leaving 10 bases between. CDR1 SGHRS and CDR2 YFSETQ come from the germline V gene. This CDR3 has 14 amino acids. The CDR3 DNA sequence: TGCGCCAGCTCCCCCCAGGCGAACACCGGGGAGCTGTTTTTT. Translated: CASSPQANTGELFF.

This clone has only one observation. The chain uses TRBV7-6 and TRBJ1-2, with a possible D match to TRBD1 (6 bases). This CDR3 region has 14 residues. V lost 0 bases and J lost 6, with 11 bases in between. Looked up from germline, CDR1 is SGHVS and CDR2 is FNYEAQ. The CDR3 reads CASSLAAGANGYTF. The CDR3 coding sequence is TGTGCCAGCAGCTTAGCGGCAGGGGCGAATGGCTACACCTTC.

This chain uses TRBV5-8 with TRBJ2-5, with TRBD2 matching over 7 bases. The V and J ends lost 1 base and 5 bases, in that order; junction bases with no gene match: 8. Per the germline V gene, CDR1 is SGHTS and CDR2 is YDEGEE. The CDR3 has 15 residues. CDR3 region: CASSLLAGAAETQYF. The CDR3, as DNA: TGTGCCAGCAGCTTGTTGGCGGGAGCGGCGGAGACCCAGTACTTC.

The rearrangement links TRBV4-2 to TRBJ2-7; D is undetermined. Deletions cut 2 bases from V and 1 base from J, with 12 bases between. This CDR3 region has 15 residues. The germline V gene has CDR1 LGHNA and CDR2 YNFKEQ. The CDR3 nucleotides are TGTGCCAGCAGCCAATCTGCGGACGGATCCTACGAGCAGTACTTC. It specifies CASSQSADGSYEQYF.

This clone was counted only a few times. This chain links TRBV5-1 with TRBJ2-5, with D perhaps given as TRBD1 or TRBD2 (5 bases each). CDR1 SGHRS and CDR2 YFSETQ come from the germline V gene. The CDR3 sequence is 13 residues long. V was cut by 3 bases and J by 2 bases, with 8 bases left in between. CDR3 in DNA: TGCGCCAGCAGCTGGGACGTTCAAGAGACCCAGTACTTC. Residues: CASSWDVQETQYF.

This chain links TRBV7-2 with TRBJ2-7; 8 bases agree with TRBD2. Germline V gives CDR1 SGHTA, CDR2 FQGNSA. CDR3 size: 15 residues. The ends lost 5 bases at V and 3 bases at J; junction bases unmatched: 9. In DNA form, the CDR3 reads TGTGCCAGCAGCCTCCGGACTAGCAGCTTCTACGAGCAGTACTTC. Amino acid sequence: CASSLRTSSFYEQYF. Together with reference TRBV7-2 and TRBJ2-7, the CDR3 gives the full variable domain: GAGVSQSPSNKVTEKGKDVELRCDPISGHTALYWYRQSLGQGLEFLIYFQGNSAPDKSGLPSDRFSAERTGGSVSTLTIQRTQQEDSAVYLCASSLRTSSFYEQYFGPGTRLTVT.

The J gene is TRBJ1-3, the V gene TRBV5-6; D remains ambiguous. CDR3 length: 13 amino acids. CDR1 is SGHDT, CDR2 YYEEEE, per germline. V was cut by 0 bases and J by 6 bases, with 7 bases left in between. The CDR3 nucleotides read TGTGCCAGCAGCTTGGCGTTGGAAAACACCATATATTTT. Translated: CASSLALENTIYF.

This chain joins TRBV18 and TRBJ1-3, with 10 bases identical to TRBD1. This CDR3 has 15 amino acids. CDR1 is KGHSH, CDR2 LQKENI, per germline. With 6 bases clipped from V and 3 bases from J, the junction kept 5 bases outside the gene matches. The CDR3 coding sequence is TGTGCCAGCTCCCCCGGACAGGGGGGTGGAAACACCATATATTTT. Its protein product is CASSPGQGGGNTIYF.

The chain carries TRBV30 and TRBJ1-2; 7 nucleotides agree with TRBD1. The CDR3 consists of 14 residues. Per germline, CDR1 GTSNPN and CDR2 SVGIG (reference sequence). The V gene end was trimmed by 2 bases and the J gene end by 5 bases; junction bases not matched to a gene: 8. The CDR3 nucleotides are TGTGCCTGGAGTAGGACAGGAAGAGGATATGGCTACACCTTC. Translating gives CAWSRTGRGYGYTF.

This chain connects TRBV6-5 to TRBJ1-2, with 7 bases fitting TRBD1. Germline values: CDR1 MNHEY, CDR2 SVGAGI. V was pared by 2 bases and J by 3 bases, with 0 bases of the junction left unmatched. This CDR3 is 13 amino acids long. CDR3 residues: CASSYDRDYGYTF. The CDR3 region has the DNA TGTGCCAGCAGTTACGACAGGGACTATGGCTACACCTTC.

This clone was observed a single time. The chain combines TRBV6-1 with TRBJ2-3, with D perhaps assigned TRBD1 or TRBD2 (5 bases each). The germline CDR1 and CDR2 sequences are MNHNS and SASEGT. This CDR3 has 15 amino acids. The ends were cut back, 1 base at V and 0 bases at J, with 8 bases in the middle. The CDR3 region has the DNA TGTGCCAGCAGTGAAGAGGGACGAAGCACAGATACGCAGTATTTT. This sequence encodes CASSEEGRSTDTQYF.

The chain recombines TRBV30 with TRBJ1-1; TRBD1 matches at 7 bases. The V and J ends lost 5 bases and 5 bases, in that order; junction bases with no gene match: 8. The germline V gene has CDR1 GTSNPN and CDR2 SVGIG (reference sequence). This CDR3 has 13 residues. The CDR3 is CAWHKKQGTEAFF. CDR3 DNA sequence: TGTGCCTGGCATAAGAAACAGGGGACTGAAGCTTTCTTT.